The 14 T cell receptor gamma chains presented below share a single source sample, sequenced in a study of γδ T cells in repeated Plasmodium falciparum infection. Flow sorting of PBMC yielded separate Vgamma9/Vdelta2+ and Vdelta2-negative gammadelta T cell populations for bulk repertoire analysis. TCRdb reprocessed the multiplex PCR reads through CATT. The sample shows 27,000 or so gamma-chain clones, more than 1.4% of them seen only once. The sequenced material came from gamma-delta T cells from blood. These receptors were obtained from a pool of human donors (malaria-infected and uninfected, not separated).

As to this clone: It differs at one base from a far larger clone, so likely a read error. In the same sample, other DNA sequences code for this CDR3. DNA of the CDR3: TGTGCCACCTGGGATCAGTGGCGGTACAAGAAACTCTTT. Protein product: CATWDQWRYKKLF. The rearrangement links TRGV4 to TRGJ1 or TRGJ2. The V gene's germline CDR1 is EGSTGY and CDR2 YDSYTSSV. Trimming cost V 3 bases and J 10 bases; bases outside gene matches: 12. The CDR3 spans 13 residues.

This clone appeared many times. V is TRGV3 and J is TRGJP2. The germline CDR1 and CDR2 sequences are VTNTFY and YDVSTARD (reference sequence). The junction had 6 bases not matched to a gene; V was cut back by 0 bases and J by 2 bases. CDR3 length: 16 residues. The CDR3 protein is CATWDRPGSSDWIKTF. DNA of the CDR3: TGTGCCACCTGGGACAGGCCGGGGAGTAGTGATTGGATCAAGACGTTT.

This clone appeared a few times. The TCRdb protein comes from a much larger clone and disagrees with this DNA's translation at residue 10, likely due to a read error; the protein given here is derived from the DNA. The CDR3 loop reads CALWEAPSESGKKIKVF. The CDR3 nucleotides are TGTGCCTTGTGGGAGGCCCCCTCTGAGTCGGGCAAAAAAATCAAGGTATTT. This sequence joins TRGV9 and TRGJP. Here the J gene was assigned by germline matching of the DNA, as TCRdb has none. CDR3 length: 17 residues. Germline assignment: CDR1 GITISATS and CDR2 ISYDGTV (reference sequence).

There are many counts of this clone. J is TRGJP1 and V is TRGV3. Germline values: CDR1 VTNTFY, CDR2 YDVSTARD (reference sequence). V shed 1 base and J 5 bases; nucleotides not matched to a gene: 1. The CDR3 spans 13 residues. The CDR3 sequence is CATWDSTGWFKIF. The CDR3 DNA reads TGTGCCACCTGGGACAGTACTGGTTGGTTCAAGATATTT.

At least ten counts were recorded for this clone. A far larger clone is only one base removed, so a read error is likely. The V and J genes are TRGV9 and TRGJ1 or TRGJ2. Per the germline V gene, CDR1 is GITISATS and CDR2 is ISYDGTV (reference sequence). The V gene end was trimmed by 5 bases and the J gene end by 2 bases; junction bases not matched to a gene: 6. The CDR3 covers 13 residues. CDR3 in amino acids: CALWGVHYYKKLF. The DNA for the CDR3 is TGTGCCTTGTGGGGCGTCCATTATTATAAGAAACTCTTT.

Comments on this clone: A far bigger clonotype differs at one base, so this is likely a read error. Other DNA sequences in this specimen translate into the identical CDR3. The chain recombines TRGV9 with TRGJP. Because TCRdb records no J gene, it was assigned here through a match of the DNA to germline. Trimming cost V 2 bases and J 12 bases; bases outside gene matches: 13. Germline CDR1 and CDR2: GITISATS and ISYDGTV (reference sequence). The CDR3 runs 17 residues. CDR3 nucleotide sequence: TGTGCCTTGTGGGAGGCTCGAGTTCAGCGGGGCAAAAAAATCAAGGTATTT. Protein sequence: CALWEARVQRGKKIKVF.

This clone has a count of ten or more. TCRdb shows a much larger clone's protein in place of this DNA's translation, and the two differ at residue 8, likely through a read error; the protein shown is translated from the DNA. This chain links TRGV9 with TRGJP. The J gene comes from matching the DNA to germline here; TCRdb lacks it. Per germline, CDR1 GITISATS and CDR2 ISYDGTV (reference sequence). This CDR3 is built from 16 residues. V lost 2 bases and J lost 9; bases outside the gene matches: 7. This CDR3 reads CALWEAPRLGKKIKVF. CDR3 sequence (DNA): TGTGCCTTGTGGGAGGCCCCGAGGTTGGGCAAAAAAATCAAGGTATTT.

About this clone itself: TCRdb attributes to this sequence the protein of a much larger clone, which differs from the DNA translation at residue 10; a read error is likely, and the protein displayed is translated from the DNA. The chain carries TRGV8 and TRGJP1. Because TCRdb records no J gene, it was assigned here through a match of the DNA to germline. CDR3 length equals 14 residues. CDR1 and CDR2 from the germline V gene are VENAVY and YDSYNSRV. The CDR3: CATWGNTTGRFKIF. CDR3 DNA: TGTGCCACCTGGGGCAATACCACTGGTCGGTTCAAGATATTT.

This clone was seen more than once but under ten times. A far larger clone is only one base removed, so a read error is likely. The rearrangement joins TRGV4 to TRGJ1 or TRGJ2. The J gene, left out of TCRdb, was set here by checking the DNA against germline. Germline V gene data show CDR1 as EGSTGY and CDR2 as YDSYTSSV. V lost 0 bases to trimming and J lost 5 bases; unmatched junction nucleotides: 19. The CDR3 sequence is 18 residues long. The DNA for the CDR3 is TGTGCCACCTGGGATGGGGGCATGTCGCGCTTGAGAAATTATAAGAAACTCTTT. Its protein is CATWDGGMSRLRNYKKLF.

This clone was picked up many times. The protein TCRdb gives is from a much larger clone and does not agree with this DNA's translation at residue 14, likely a read error; the protein shown here comes from the DNA. The V call is TRGV9, the J call TRGJP. Because TCRdb records no J gene, it was assigned here through a match of the DNA to germline. In germline, CDR1 is GITISATS, CDR2 ISYDGTV (reference sequence). This CDR3 region has 17 residues. Written as DNA, the CDR3 is TGTGCCTTGTGGGAGGTAAAATCCGAGTTGGGCAAAAAAGTCAAGGTATTT. Translation gives CALWEVKSELGKKVKVF.

With respect to this clone: The protein TCRdb gives is from a much larger clone and does not agree with this DNA's translation at residue 15, likely a read error; the protein shown here comes from the DNA. The J segment was not called; the V segment is TRGV3. Germline CDR1 is VTNTFY and CDR2 is YDVSTARD (reference sequence). CDR3 length: 17 amino acids. The CDR3 DNA follows: TGTGCCACCTGGGACAGCATTCAAGAGTTGGGCAAAAAAATCAGGGTATTT. It yields the protein CATWDSIQELGKKIRVF.

About this clone: TCRdb's entry gives the protein of a much larger clone, which mismatches this DNA's translation at residue 11, likely from a read error; the protein reported here is translated from the DNA. The gene calls are TRGV3 and TRGJP2. This CDR3 region has 13 residues. The germline V gene has CDR1 VTNTFY and CDR2 YDVSTARD (reference sequence). The CDR3 loop reads CATWDRPYWIETF. The CDR3 bases are TGTGCCACCTGGGACAGGCCTTATTGGATCGAGACGTTT.

Ten or more counts support this clone. TCRdb shows a much larger clone's protein in place of this DNA's translation, and the two differ at residue 5, likely through a read error; the protein shown is translated from the DNA. The rearrangement uses TRGV9 and TRGJ1 or TRGJ2. The J gene, left out of TCRdb, was set here by checking the DNA against germline. V shed 5 bases, J shed 12 bases, and the junction held 16 bases outside the gene matches. Germline assignment: CDR1 GITISATS and CDR2 ISYDGTV (reference sequence). The CDR3 length is 13 residues. The CDR3 is CALWGVCGGGKLF. DNA of the CDR3: TGTGCCTTGTGGGGGGTCTGTGGGGGCGGGAAACTCTTT.

At least ten counts were recorded for this clone. Only one base separates this from a far larger clonotype, so it likely reflects a read error. The sample carries other DNA sequences with the same CDR3. The chain combines TRGV3 with TRGJ1 or TRGJ2. In the absence of a J gene in TCRdb, the DNA was matched to germline to assign it here. CDR3 length equals 13 residues. The V and J ends lost 4 bases and 7 bases, in that order; junction bases with no gene match: 10. CDR1 and CDR2 from the germline V gene are VTNTFY and YDVSTARD (reference sequence). CDR3 DNA: TGTGCCACCTGGGAAATTTTATACTATAAGAAACTCTTT. This translates into CATWEILYYKKLF.